The source of this TCR beta chain is a study of T cell changes during pregnancy in multiple sclerosis. The CDR3 runs to 17 residues. Germline V CDR1 and CDR2: SGDLS, YYNGEE. Trimming pared 4 bases from V and 0 bases from J, leaving 17 bases between. Clones were sequenced by immunoSEQ multiplex PCR, and TCRdb holds only the in-frame ones, with some missing. The repertoire holds tens of thousands of clones, with 92% as singletons. This sample comprised peripheral blood, obtained in the second trimester of pregnancy. The origin of this receptor is a female donor with multiple sclerosis, enrolled in a pregnancy study. This chain uses TRBV9 with TRBJ1-3; weak D call: TRBD1 (5 bases). CDR3 protein: CASSPIRQSNSGNTIYF. In nucleotides, the CDR3 is TGTGCCAGCAGCCCGATCAGACAGTCAAACTCTGGAAACACCATATATTTT.